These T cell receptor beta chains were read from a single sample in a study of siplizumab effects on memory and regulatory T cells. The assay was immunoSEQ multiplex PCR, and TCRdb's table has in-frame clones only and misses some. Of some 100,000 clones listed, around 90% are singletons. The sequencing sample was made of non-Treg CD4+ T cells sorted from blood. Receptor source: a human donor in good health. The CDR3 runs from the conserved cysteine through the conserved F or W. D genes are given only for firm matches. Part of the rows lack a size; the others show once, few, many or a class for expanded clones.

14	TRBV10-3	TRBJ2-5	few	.	CAISEGQPLETQYF	TGTGCCATCAGTGAGGGGCAGCCTTTGGAGACCCAGTACTTC
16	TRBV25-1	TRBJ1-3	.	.	CASSSHPGSSGNTIYF	TGTGCCAGCAGTTCCCACCCCGGGAGCTCTGGAAACACCATATATTTT
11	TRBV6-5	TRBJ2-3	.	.	CASSYLDTQYF	TGTGCCAGCAGTTACTTGGATACGCAGTATTTT
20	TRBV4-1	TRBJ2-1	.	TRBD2	CASSQAGTSGHRRSYNEQFF	TGCGCCAGCAGCCAAGCCGGGACTAGCGGTCATCGTCGCTCCTACAATGAGCAGTTCTTC
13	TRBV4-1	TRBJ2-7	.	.	CASSQGDWYEQYF	TGCGCCAGCAGCCAAGGGGACTGGTACGAGCAGTACTTC
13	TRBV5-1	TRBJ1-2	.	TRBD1	CASRVDRDDGYTF	TGCGCCAGCAGGGTGGACAGGGATGATGGCTACACCTTC
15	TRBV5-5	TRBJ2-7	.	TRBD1	CASRGAGTGVHEQYF	TGTGCCAGCAGGGGTGCCGGGACAGGCGTCCACGAGCAGTACTTC
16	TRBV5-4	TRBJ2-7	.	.	CASSLAFGNSRHEQYF	TGTGCCAGCAGCTTGGCCTTTGGGAACTCTAGACACGAGCAGTACTTC
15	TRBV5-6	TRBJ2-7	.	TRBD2	CASSPGTRSDGEQYF	TGTGCCAGCAGCCCCGGGACTAGGAGTGATGGCGAGCAGTACTTC
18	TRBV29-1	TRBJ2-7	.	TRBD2	CSVELPPGLAVSSNEQYF	TGCAGCGTTGAACTCCCACCGGGACTAGCGGTAAGCTCCAACGAGCAGTACTTC
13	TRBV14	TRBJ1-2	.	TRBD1	CASSAQTGNGYTF	TGTGCCAGCAGCGCCCAGACAGGGAATGGCTACACCTTC
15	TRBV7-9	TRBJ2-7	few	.	CASSQGGGQTYEQYF	TGTGCCAGCAGCCAAGGCGGGGGACAGACCTACGAGCAGTACTTC
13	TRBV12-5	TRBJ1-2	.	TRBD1	CASGSRDRGGYTF	TGTGCTAGTGGTTCCCGGGACAGGGGTGGCTACACCTTC
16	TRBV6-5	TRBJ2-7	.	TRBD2	CASSYSVSGRPNEQYF	TGTGCCAGCAGTTACTCGGTTAGCGGGAGGCCCAACGAGCAGTACTTC
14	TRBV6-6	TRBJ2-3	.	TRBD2	CASKPRESTDTQYF	TGTGCCAGCAAGCCGCGGGAGAGTACAGATACGCAGTATTTT
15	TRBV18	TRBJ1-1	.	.	CASSPVVQDNTEAFF	TGTGCCAGCTCACCAGTGGTGCAGGATAACACTGAAGCTTTCTTT
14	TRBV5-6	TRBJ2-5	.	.	CASSLALRQETQYF	TGTGCCAGCAGCTTGGCACTACGACAAGAGACCCAGTACTTC
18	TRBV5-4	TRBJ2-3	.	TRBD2	CASSLPLAGFSGTDTQYF	TGTGCCAGCAGCTTGCCCCTAGCGGGATTTTCGGGGACAGATACGCAGTATTTT
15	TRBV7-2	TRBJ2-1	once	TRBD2	CASSGRLAGGSEQFF	TGTGCCAGCAGCGGCCGTCTAGCGGGAGGGAGTGAGCAGTTCTTC
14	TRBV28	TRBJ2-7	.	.	CASSPIGPIPQEYF	TGTGCCAGCAGCCCCATCGGACCCATCCCTCAAGAGTACTTC
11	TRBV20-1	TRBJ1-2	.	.	CSALNNYGYTF	TGCAGTGCCCTCAACAACTATGGCTACACCTTC
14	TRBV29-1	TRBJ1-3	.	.	CSVATGTDGNTIYF	TGCAGCGTCGCGACAGGAACAGACGGAAACACCATATATTTT
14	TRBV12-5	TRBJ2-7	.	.	CARVAGLETYEQYF	TGTGCTAGGGTGGCTGGGCTGGAAACCTACGAGCAGTACTTC
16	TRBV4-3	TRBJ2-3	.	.	CASSQGSTLATDTQYF	TGCGCCAGCAGCCAAGGGAGTACGTTAGCCACAGATACGCAGTATTTT
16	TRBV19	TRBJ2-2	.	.	CASSIVISGPGGELFF	TGTGCCAGTAGTATAGTGATCTCTGGGCCAGGCGGGGAGCTGTTTTTT
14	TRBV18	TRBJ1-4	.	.	CASSPPGGNEKLFF	TGTGCCAGCTCACCACCGGGGGGGAATGAAAAACTGTTTTTT
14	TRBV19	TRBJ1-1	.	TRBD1	CASSFTGGGTEAFF	TGTGCCAGTAGTTTCACAGGGGGCGGTACTGAAGCTTTCTTT
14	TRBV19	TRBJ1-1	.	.	CATRLGPQDTEAFF	TGTGCCACCCGTTTGGGCCCCCAGGACACTGAAGCTTTCTTT
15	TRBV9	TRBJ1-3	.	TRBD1	CASTSDRASGNTIYF	TGTGCCAGCACCTCGGACAGGGCTTCTGGAAACACCATATATTTT
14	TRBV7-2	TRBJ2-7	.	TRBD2	CASSLVSGRSEQYF	TGTGCCAGCAGCTTAGTTAGCGGGAGGTCCGAGCAGTACTTC
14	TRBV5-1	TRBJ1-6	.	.	CASRKGPANSPLHF	TGCGCCAGCAGAAAAGGGCCGGCTAATTCACCCCTCCACTTT
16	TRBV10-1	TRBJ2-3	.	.	CASSHSGAEGTDTQYF	TGCGCCAGCAGTCATTCAGGGGCTGAGGGCACAGATACGCAGTATTTT
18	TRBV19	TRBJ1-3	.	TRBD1	CASSRGGLGGLSGNTIYF	TGTGCCAGTAGTAGAGGTGGTTTAGGGGGCCTCTCTGGAAACACCATATATTTT
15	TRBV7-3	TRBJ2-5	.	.	CASRKTGTYQETQYF	TGTGCCAGCAGGAAAACCGGGACCTACCAAGAGACCCAGTACTTC
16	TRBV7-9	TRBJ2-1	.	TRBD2	CASSLVGSGSYNEQFF	TGTGCCAGCAGCTTAGTCGGTAGCGGGAGCTACAATGAGCAGTTCTTC
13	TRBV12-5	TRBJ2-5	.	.	CASGGGALETQYF	TGTGCTAGTGGAGGGGGGGCTCTAGAGACCCAGTACTTC
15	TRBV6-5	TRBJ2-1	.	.	CASSNSETDYNEQFF	TGTGCCAGCAGTAACTCGGAGACAGACTACAATGAGCAGTTCTTC
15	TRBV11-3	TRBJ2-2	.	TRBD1	CASSPGQGYTGELFF	TGTGCCAGCAGCCCAGGACAGGGCTACACCGGGGAGCTGTTTTTT
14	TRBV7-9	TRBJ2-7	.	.	CASSLTRSSSEQYF	TGTGCCAGCAGCTTGACCAGATCCTCCTCCGAGCAGTACTTC
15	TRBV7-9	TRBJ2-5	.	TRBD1	CASSLGQGERETQYF	TGTGCCAGCAGCTTGGGACAGGGGGAGAGAGAGACCCAGTACTTC
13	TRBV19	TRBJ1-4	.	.	CASSHTTNEKLFF	TGTGCCAGTAGTCACACAACTAATGAAAAACTGTTTTTT
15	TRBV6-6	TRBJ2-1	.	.	CASSYRGGTYNEQFF	TGTGCCAGCAGTTACAGGGGCGGGACCTACAATGAGCAGTTCTTC
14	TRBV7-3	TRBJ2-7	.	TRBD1	CASSLTGQGTQQYF	TGTGCCAGCAGCTTAACGGGACAGGGCACCCAGCAGTACTTC